The 21 T cell receptor beta chains presented below share a single source sample, sequenced in a study of T cell responses to AZD1222 COVID-19 vaccine. Data came from immunoSEQ multiplex PCR; TCRdb stores just in-frame clones and leaves some out. The sample records under 200,000 clones, more than 70% being singletons. Here the sequenced sample was peripheral blood, taken 28 days after the second AZD1222 dose. These receptors all come from an adult who received the AZD1222 COVID-19 vaccine.

The chain uses TRBV7-2 and TRBJ2-2; 8 bases are a match to TRBD2. This CDR3 is 16 amino acids long. Germline CDR1 is SGHTA and CDR2 is FQGNSA. The junction had 11 bases not matched to a gene; V was cut back by 5 bases and J by 6 bases. The CDR3 sequence is CASSPHMSGRSGELFF. The CDR3 DNA follows: TGTGCCAGCAGCCCGCATATGAGCGGGAGATCCGGGGAGCTGTTTTTT.

CDR3 bases: TGCGCCAGCAGCCAACGGGGCTCCGGCACTGAAGCTTTCTTT. Translation gives CASSQRGSGTEAFF. The V and J genes are TRBV4-3 and TRBJ1-1, with D possibly matching TRBD1 (5 bases). This CDR3 is 14 amino acids long. Germline V gene data show CDR1 as LGHNA and CDR2 as YSLEER. V was pared by 2 bases and J by 4 bases, with 11 bases between.

CDR3 in amino acids: CASSPGKNTEAFF. The CDR3 nucleotides read TGTGCCAGCTCACCAGGGAAGAACACTGAAGCTTTCTTT. The genes are TRBV18 and TRBJ1-1, with no clear D. The CDR3 contains 13 residues. The V gene's germline CDR1 is KGHSH and CDR2 LQKENI. V dropped 2 bases and J dropped 1 base, with 5 bases sitting between them.

This clone appeared once. The chain recombines TRBV13 with TRBJ2-5; 15 bases fit TRBD2. CDR1 PRHDT and CDR2 FYEKMQ come from the germline V gene (reference sequence). The CDR3 loop spans 15 amino acids. V lost 5 bases to trimming and J lost 4 bases; unmatched junction nucleotides: 2. Here the CDR3 reads CASSTGLAGGETQYF. The CDR3 nucleotides are TGTGCCAGCAGCACGGGACTAGCGGGGGGAGAGACCCAGTACTTC.

The chain joins TRBV24-1 to TRBJ2-3, with unresolved D. The germline CDR1 and CDR2 sequences are KGHDR and SFDVKD. V gave up 8 bases and J gave up 3 bases, with 11 bases separating them. This CDR3 contains 13 residues. Written as DNA, the CDR3 is TGTGCCACCACCGCGCGCCAAACAGATACGCAGTATTTT. This sequence encodes CATTARQTDTQYF.

The chain couples TRBV28 to TRBJ1-2, with D possibly being TRBD1 (6 bases). The CDR3 has 14 amino acids. Germline CDR1 is MDHEN and CDR2 is SYDVKM. The V end was cut by 4 bases, the J end by 5 bases, with 14 bases between. CDR3 protein: CASSSGGVRYGYTF. DNA of the CDR3: TGTGCCAGCAGTTCCGGGGGCGTACGGTATGGCTACACCTTC.

This clone was seen once. The chain employs TRBV20-1 and TRBJ1-2; tentatively, D is TRBD1 (6 bases). Germline CDR1 is DFQATT and CDR2 is SNEGSKA (reference sequence). Deletions cut 5 bases from V and 6 bases from J, with 7 bases between. The CDR3 loop spans 10 amino acids. CDR3 coding DNA: TGCAGTGCTTACAGGGATGGCTACACCTTC. Translating gives CSAYRDGYTF.

This chain links TRBV7-2 with TRBJ1-1; D perhaps matches TRBD1 (5 bases). V was clipped by 4 bases and J by 2 bases, with 8 bases between them. Germline V gene sequence: CDR1 SGHTA, CDR2 FQGNSA. The CDR3 contains 13 residues. CDR3 region: CASSWGTNTEAFF. Written as DNA, the CDR3 is TGTGCCAGCAGCTGGGGCACTAACACTGAAGCTTTCTTT. The variable domain in full, completed from reference TRBV7-2 and TRBJ1-1, reads GAGVSQSPSNKVTEKGKDVELRCDPISGHTALYWYRQSLGQGLEFLIYFQGNSAPDKSGLPSDRFSAERTGGSVSTLTIQRTQQEDSAVYLCASSWGTNTEAFFGQGTRLTVV.

This chain connects TRBV30 to TRBJ2-7; 7 bases line up with TRBD1. The germline V gene has CDR1 GTSNPN and CDR2 SVGIG (reference sequence). The CDR3 has 13 residues. The junction had 5 bases not matched to a gene; V was cut back by 2 bases and J by 4 bases. Written as DNA, the CDR3 is TGTGCCTGGAGTACAGGGGCCCAATACGAGCAGTACTTC. This encodes CAWSTGAQYEQYF.

This chain joins TRBV6-5 and TRBJ2-2, with D perhaps matching TRBD1 or TRBD2 (5 bases each). There are 14 residues in the CDR3. Germline V gene sequence: CDR1 MNHEY, CDR2 SVGAGI. V lost 2 bases, J lost 8 bases, and 12 bases lay in between. The CDR3: CASSYRDGSGELFF. In nucleotides, the CDR3 is TGTGCCAGCAGTTACCGGGACGGGTCAGGGGAGCTGTTTTTT.

V gene TRBV7-2 combines with J gene TRBJ2-3; 10 positions match TRBD2. CDR3 size: 16 residues. The V and J ends lost 7 bases and 6 bases, in that order; junction bases with no gene match: 13. Germline assignment: CDR1 SGHTA and CDR2 FQGNSA. CDR3 loop: CASNQAASGRGDTQYF. The CDR3 DNA sequence: TGTGCCAGCAACCAAGCTGCTAGCGGGAGAGGGGATACGCAGTATTTT.

The chain is built from TRBV29-1 and TRBJ1-2, with D possibly being TRBD1 (5 bases). There are 13 residues in the CDR3. Trimming shortened V by 3 bases and J by 5 bases, and 13 bases separated the two germline ends. The germline CDR1 and CDR2 sequences are SQVTM and ANQGSEA. CDR3 sequence: CSVDPGPPYGYTF. CDR3 coding DNA: TGCAGCGTTGACCCGGGGCCACCATATGGCTACACCTTC.

Written as DNA, the CDR3 is TGTGCCAGCAGCTTGGGGTTCTTGGCCTACAATGAGCAGTTCTTC. Protein sequence: CASSLGFLAYNEQFF. The V call is TRBV7-3, the J call TRBJ2-1, with D uncertain. This CDR3 spans 15 amino acids. Germline lookup yields CDR1 SGHTA and CDR2 FQGTGA. V gave up 3 bases and J gave up 2 bases, with 11 bases separating them.

This chain links TRBV5-1 with TRBJ1-1; TRBD1 matches 8 bases. The V gene's germline CDR1 is SGHRS and CDR2 YFSETQ. The junction had 4 bases not matched to a gene; V was cut back by 0 bases and J by 0 bases. This CDR3 has 16 amino acids. This CDR3 reads CASSLGQGALNTEAFF. CDR3 bases: TGCGCCAGCAGCTTGGGGCAGGGGGCGCTGAACACTGAAGCTTTCTTT.

V gene TRBV7-2 combines with J gene TRBJ2-3; the match to TRBD2 covers 9 bases. Germline CDR1 SGHTA, CDR2 FQGNSA. The CDR3 runs to 17 residues. J gave up 6 bases and V 5 bases, and 15 bases lay outside the gene matches. CDR3 region: CASSPQTSGSPRDTQYF. CDR3 DNA: TGTGCCAGCAGCCCGCAGACTAGCGGTTCTCCTCGGGATACGCAGTATTTT.

This clone came up once. V gene TRBV4-2 combines with J gene TRBJ2-7; 7 bases map to TRBD2. Trimming cost V 0 bases and J 0 bases; bases outside gene matches: 11. Germline CDR1 is LGHNA and CDR2 is YNFKEQ. The CDR3 consists of 18 residues. CDR3 coding DNA: TGTGCCAGCAGCCAAGAAGGGTTGGGGGAGGGCCTCTCCTACGAGCAGTACTTC. Translating gives CASSQEGLGEGLSYEQYF.

This clone was detected a few times. The chain employs TRBV9 and TRBJ2-3; tentatively, D is TRBD1 or TRBD2 (7 bases each). This CDR3 spans 15 amino acids. V lost 0 bases and J lost 4, with 12 bases in between. Germline CDR1 is SGDLS and CDR2 is YYNGEE. This CDR3 reads CASSVVSGTADTQYF. In DNA, the CDR3 is TGTGCCAGCAGCGTAGTCAGCGGGACAGCAGATACGCAGTATTTT.

CDR3 region: CASSRGGVGANVLTF. Written as DNA, the CDR3 is TGTGCCAGCAGCCGAGGGGGAGTTGGGGCCAACGTCCTGACTTTC. This chain uses TRBV9 with TRBJ2-6; D is possibly TRBD1 (6 bases). Trimming cost V 4 bases and J 3 bases, with 11 bases left between them. The germline CDR1 and CDR2 sequences are SGDLS and YYNGEE. The CDR3 extends over 15 amino acids.

The CDR3 protein is CASSVMLEGGELFF. CDR3 nucleotides: TGTGCCAGCAGCGTTATGCTAGAGGGCGGGGAGCTGTTTTTT. The chain carries TRBV9 and TRBJ2-2, with a tentative D call TRBD2 (5 bases). The CDR3 totals 14 residues. The V gene lost 2 bases and the J gene lost 7 bases, with 12 bases spanning the gap. The germline V gene has CDR1 SGDLS and CDR2 YYNGEE.

This sequence joins TRBV27 and TRBJ1-3; tentatively, D is TRBD1 (6 bases). The CDR3 loop spans 17 amino acids. The germline V and J ends were trimmed by 5 bases and 0 bases, with 17 bases remaining between them. Germline V gene lookup returns CDR1 MNHEY and CDR2 SMNVEV (reference sequence). The DNA of the CDR3 is TGTGCCAGCAGTCCACTGGCAGGGGCCATCTCTGGAAACACCATATATTTT. This encodes CASSPLAGAISGNTIYF.

The CDR3 here is CAISGGQSTSTDTQYF. CDR3 DNA: TGTGCCATCAGTGGGGGACAGAGCACTAGCACAGATACGCAGTATTTT. This rearrangement joins TRBV10-3 to TRBJ2-3; 7 bases are shared with TRBD1. CDR3 length equals 16 residues. Germline lookup yields CDR1 ENHRY and CDR2 SYGVKD. V trimming: 4 bases; J trimming: 0 bases; junction bases outside the gene matches: 7.